The T cell receptor beta chain under discussion was sequenced for a study of cytotoxic CD8 clonotypes in ibrutinib-treated CLL. Sequencing was performed with immunoSEQ multiplex PCR; in TCRdb, only in-frame clones are kept and a portion is missing. The table lists 200,000 or so clones, around 75% of them singletons. This clone was observed a single time. The sample was PBMCs, taken after 12 months of ibrutinib treatment. The receptor comes from a human donor with chronic lymphocytic leukemia.

The CDR3 DNA reads as TGCGCCAGCAGCTACGGGGGAAACATGAACACTGAAGCTTTCTTT. It codes for CASSYGGNMNTEAFF. This rearrangement joins TRBV5-1 to TRBJ1-1, with a tentative D call TRBD1 (5 bases). CDR1 is SGHRS, CDR2 YFSETQ, per germline. The CDR3 contains 15 residues. V was shortened by 3 bases and J by 0 bases, with 12 bases between the two germline ends.